Given below is one TCR beta chain in context. The antigen is unknown. These data belong to a study of CD8+ T cells in alopecia areata. Study-level background: In an open-label trial, patients got 5 to 10 mg tofacitinib twice daily. Broader study findings: Normal scalp had lower clonality than lesional scalp, with alopecia totalis/universalis lesions showing this most strongly. With patients, TCR sharing proved less clear than in mice, a difference possibly related to HLA.

Once RNA had been extracted, it was reverse transcribed into cDNA to act as the sequencing template. Sequencing was performed with immunoSEQ multiplex PCR; in TCRdb, only in-frame clones are kept and a portion is missing. This sample has about 150,000 clones, with around 47% found just once. This CDR3 contains 10 residues. V shed 3 bases and J shed 6 bases, with 4 bases lying between them. Germline CDR1 is DFQATT and CDR2 is SNEGSKA (reference sequence). PBMC-derived CD4+ and CD8+ T cells were sorted. This sequence was found in a human donor with alopecia areata. The chain links TRBV20-1 to TRBJ2-3, with D hard to call. The specimen was CD4+ T cells sorted from blood. The CDR3 loop is CSASEDTQYF. In DNA, the CDR3 is TGCAGTGCTAGTGAGGATACGCAGTATTTT.